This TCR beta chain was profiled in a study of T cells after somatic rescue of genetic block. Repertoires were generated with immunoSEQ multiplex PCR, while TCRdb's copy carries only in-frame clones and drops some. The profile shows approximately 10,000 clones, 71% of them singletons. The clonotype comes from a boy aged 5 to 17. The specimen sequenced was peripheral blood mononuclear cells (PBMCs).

The CDR3 protein is CASSLARMDNYGYTF. In nucleotides, the CDR3 is TGCGCCAGCAGCTTGGCCAGGATGGATAACTATGGCTACACCTTC. This chain links TRBV5-1 with TRBJ1-2; D is unresolved. Deletions cut 0 bases from V and 1 base from J, with 10 bases between. Germline CDR1 and CDR2: SGHRS and YFSETQ. This CDR3 is built from 15 residues.